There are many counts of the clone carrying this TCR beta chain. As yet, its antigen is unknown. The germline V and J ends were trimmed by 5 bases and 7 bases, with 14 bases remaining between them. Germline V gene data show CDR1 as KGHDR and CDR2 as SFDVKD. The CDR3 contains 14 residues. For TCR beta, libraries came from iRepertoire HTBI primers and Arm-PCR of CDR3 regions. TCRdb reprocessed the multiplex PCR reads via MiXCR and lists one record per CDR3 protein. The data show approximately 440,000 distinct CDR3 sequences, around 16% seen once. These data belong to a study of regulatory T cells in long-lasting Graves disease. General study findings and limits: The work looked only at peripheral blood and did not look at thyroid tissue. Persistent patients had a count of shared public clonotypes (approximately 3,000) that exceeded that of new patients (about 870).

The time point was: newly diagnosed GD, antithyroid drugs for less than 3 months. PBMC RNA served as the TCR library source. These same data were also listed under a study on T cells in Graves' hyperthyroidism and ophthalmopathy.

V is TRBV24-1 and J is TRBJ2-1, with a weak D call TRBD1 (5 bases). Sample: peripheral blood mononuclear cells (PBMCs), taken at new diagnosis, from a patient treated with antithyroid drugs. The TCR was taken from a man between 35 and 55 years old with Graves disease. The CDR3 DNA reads TGTGCCACCAGTGCCATCGACAGTGTGAATGAGCAGTTCTTC. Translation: CATSAIDSVNEQFF.